This TCR beta chain comes out of a study of T cells in Graves' hyperthyroidism and ophthalmopathy. CDR1 and CDR2 from the germline V gene are SEHNR and FQNEAQ (reference sequence). The V end was cut by 2 bases, the J end by 7 bases, with 17 bases between. CDR3 size: 16 residues. Regions amplified from RNA transcripts were the TCR beta CDR3 regions. Carried out on the TCR CDR3, a first-round RT-PCR used the HTBI primer set. TCRdb called the multiplex PCR reads again in MiXCR, with one record for every CDR3 protein. The data show about 150,000 distinct CDR3 sequences, roughly 23% seen once. The receptor's source is a woman aged 45-60 years with Graves' hyperthyroidism that later progressed to Graves' ophthalmopathy. V is TRBV7-9 and J is TRBJ1-4, with D unresolved. Sequences were obtained from blood. As DNA, the CDR3 is TGTGCCAGCAGCTTATTGTCGGTCCCGGTGGGTGAAAAACTGTTTTTT. It translates to CASSLLSVPVGEKLFF.